Following are 23 T cell receptor beta chains from one sample sequenced in a study of human T cells and chemical hapten exposure (dated by TCRdb to the early 2020s). The time point label corresponds to: patch test 3, about 24 weeks after DPC sensitization. According to the study, the label for this sample's treatment or condition signals: therapeutic diphenylcyclopropenone sensitization with weekly scalp DPC. Receptors were amplified or captured by RACE. TCRdb shows the sequencer as NextSeq 500. TCRdb reanalyzed the raw reads on its own, using fastp at Q25 for trimming and MiXCR for clone calling, and kept in-frame beta chains. Under each unique CDR3 protein, matching rows form one entry showing the most common genes and DNA. In this sample the table shows roughly 89,000 distinct CDR3 sequences, under 13% of which occur a single time. The biggest ten clones account for approximately 1% of the sample.

The source material was whole blood, sampled in connection with sensitization to the hapten diphenylcyclopropenone (DPC). These receptors were collected from a woman aged 25 to 45 with alopecia areata. Some clones in this sample may be carry-over from other donors' samples.

This clonotype has a handful of counts. V usage is TRBV12-3 or TRBV12-4 and J usage is TRBJ2-5; 13 nucleotides align to TRBD2. V shed 7 bases, J shed 5 bases, and the junction held 7 bases outside the gene matches. The CDR3 is 15 amino acids. The CDR3 here is CASKGTSGASETQYF. CDR3 nucleotide sequence: TGTGCCAGCAAGGGGACTAGCGGGGCCTCGGAGACCCAGTACTTC.

This clonotype was counted at least ten times. The genes are TRBV24-1 and TRBJ1-5, with D tentatively TRBD1 (6 bases). Trimming took 9 bases from V and 2 from J, leaving 13 bases between them. This CDR3 comprises 14 residues. CDR1 and CDR2 (germline): KGHDR, SFDVKD. The DNA of the CDR3 is TGTGCCACCGGCCACAGGGAAGGCAATCAGCCCCAGCATTTT. Residues: CATGHREGNQPQHF.

This clonotype has at least ten counts. The rearrangement joins TRBV28 to TRBJ2-7; no reliable D call. Trimming took off 4 bases at V and 0 bases at J, with 1 base between the two ends. CDR1 is MDHEN and CDR2 is SYDVKM in the germline V gene. The CDR3 is 11 residues long. The CDR3 is CASSSSYEQYV. CDR3 sequence (DNA): TGTGCCAGCAGTTCCTCCTACGAGCAGTACGTC.

Many counts were recorded for this clonotype. The V and J genes are TRBV2 and TRBJ1-5; a possible D gene is TRBD1 (6 bases). V lost 3 bases, J lost 4 bases, and 19 bases lay in between. The V gene's germline CDR1 is SNHLY and CDR2 FYNNEI. CDR3 length: 17 amino acids. The CDR3 bases are TGTGCCAGCAGTGAGGCCGATTGGGGACAAAAGAATCAGCCCCAGCATTTT. Encoded protein: CASSEADWGQKNQPQHF.

This clonotype was recorded a few times. The chain is built from TRBV3-1 and TRBJ1-5; no reliable D call. The V gene's germline CDR1 is LGHDT and CDR2 YNNKEL (reference sequence). V was shortened by 5 bases and J by 2 bases, with 10 bases between the two germline ends. The CDR3 contains 14 residues. CDR3: CASSSRRGNQPQHF. CDR3 sequence (DNA): TGTGCCAGCAGCAGCCGACGGGGCAATCAGCCCCAGCATTTT.

This clonotype came up a few times. The rearrangement uses TRBV28 and TRBJ2-1; D unclear. V lost 8 bases and J 10 bases, leaving 12 bases between the germline ends. Per the germline V gene, CDR1 is MDHEN and CDR2 is SYDVKM. This CDR3 comprises 11 residues. CDR3 DNA: TGTGCCAGCTCCGGGCTGGAGGAGCAGTTCTTC. It encodes CASSGLEEQFF. The entire variable domain, with the rest obtained from reference TRBV28 and TRBJ2-1, is as follows: DVKVTQSSRYLVKRTGEKVFLECVQDMDHENMFWYRQDPGLGLRLIYFSYDVKMKEKGDIPEGYSVSREKKERFSLILESASTNQTSMYLCASSGLEEQFFGPGTRLTVL.

This clonotype was observed a few times. The gene calls are TRBV19 and TRBJ2-3, with TRBD1 identical over 7 bases. In germline, CDR1 is LNHDA, CDR2 SQIVND (reference sequence). J lost 4 bases, V lost 5 bases, and 9 bases had no gene match. This CDR3 contains 15 residues. CDR3 amino acids: CASSRSEGAADTQYF. The CDR3 DNA follows: TGTGCCAGTAGTCGGAGTGAGGGGGCGGCAGATACGCAGTATTTT.

This clonotype was recorded many times. The rearrangement uses TRBV6-6 and TRBJ2-2; TRBD1 is a possible D gene (6 bases). The CDR3 loop spans 12 amino acids. The V end was cut by 5 bases, the J end by 8 bases, with 9 bases between. Germline CDR1 is MNHNY and CDR2 is SVGAGI (reference sequence). This CDR3 is CASSHRVGELFF. The CDR3 DNA follows: TGTGCCAGCAGTCACAGGGTAGGGGAGCTGTTTTTT.

The chain couples TRBV6-6 to TRBJ1-5; 11 bases are a match to TRBD1. Germline-derived CDR1 and CDR2 are MNHNY and SVGAGI (reference sequence). The CDR3 runs to 17 residues. With 4 bases clipped from V and 1 base from J, the junction kept 6 bases outside the gene matches. CDR3 sequence: CASSSGTGGSSNQPQHF. CDR3 coding DNA: TGTGCCAGCAGTTCCGGGACAGGGGGTTCCAGCAATCAGCCCCAGCATTTT.

This clonotype appeared a few times. The rearrangement joins TRBV28 to TRBJ2-7; maybe TRBD2 (6 bases). The V gene's germline CDR1 is MDHEN and CDR2 SYDVKM. Between the trimmed V and J ends, which lost 8 bases and 6 bases, there was a span of 17 bases. There are 13 residues in the CDR3. This CDR3 reads CASCPGVDFEQYF. The CDR3 region has the DNA TGTGCCAGCTGCCCGGGGGTAGACTTCGAGCAGTACTTC.

The V gene is TRBV2, the J gene TRBJ1-5; no clear D gene. CDR1 and CDR2 (germline): SNHLY, FYNNEI. Trimming took 8 bases from V and 2 from J, leaving 13 bases between them. The CDR3 consists of 14 residues. The CDR3: CASRGPVRNQPQHF. The CDR3, as DNA: TGTGCCAGCCGAGGTCCTGTACGCAATCAGCCCCAGCATTTT.

This clonotype has only a few counts. CDR3 sequence: CASSSLLAGGSYEQYF. CDR3 sequence (DNA): TGTGCCAGCAGTTCCCTACTAGCGGGAGGTAGCTACGAGCAGTACTTC. This chain joins TRBV28 and TRBJ2-7, with 12 bases identical to TRBD2. J lost 3 bases, V lost 4 bases, and 7 bases had no gene match. Germline V gives CDR1 MDHEN, CDR2 SYDVKM. The CDR3 sequence is 16 residues long. The variable domain in full, with the rest retrieved from reference TRBV28 and TRBJ2-7, is DVKVTQSSRYLVKRTGEKVFLECVQDMDHENMFWYRQDPGLGLRLIYFSYDVKMKEKGDIPEGYSVSREKKERFSLILESASTNQTSMYLCASSSLLAGGSYEQYFGPGTRLTVT.

The chain links TRBV11-2 to TRBJ2-3; 10 nucleotides line up with TRBD1. The V gene's germline CDR1 is SGHAT and CDR2 FQNNGV. The CDR3 is 15 residues long. After removal of 5 bases from V and 4 bases from J, the junction contained 6 bases not matched to a gene. The CDR3 loop reads CASSDRDRGADTQYF. CDR3 nucleotides: TGTGCCAGCAGCGACCGGGACAGGGGTGCAGATACGCAGTATTTT.

At least ten counts were recorded for this clonotype. The chain is built from TRBV7-9 and TRBJ1-1, with D perhaps TRBD1 (6 bases). From germline, CDR1 is SEHNR and CDR2 FQNEAQ (reference sequence). The CDR3 consists of 13 residues. The V end lost 4 bases, the J end lost 8 bases, and 14 bases lay between the germline ends. CDR3 region: CASSSGAIGEAFF. For the CDR3, the DNA is TGTGCCAGCAGCTCAGGGGCCATAGGGGAAGCTTTCTTT.

This chain connects TRBV2 to TRBJ2-7; D ambiguous. Trimming pared 1 base from V and 13 bases from J, leaving 14 bases between. The CDR3 has 12 residues. Germline CDR1 is SNHLY and CDR2 is FYNNEI. The CDR3 DNA follows: TGTGCCAGCAGTGAAGTCGACAATATTTTCTACTTC. Translation gives CASSEVDNIFYF.

This clonotype has a count of ten or more. The DNA for the CDR3 is TGTGCCAGCAGTTTATCCGCTAACACTGAAGCTTTCTTT. Its protein is CASSLSANTEAFF. This rearrangement joins TRBV28 to TRBJ1-1; D not certain. CDR3 length equals 13 residues. The germline V gene has CDR1 MDHEN and CDR2 SYDVKM. The V gene lost 1 base and the J gene lost 2 bases, with 5 bases spanning the gap.

This clonotype was detected many times. This chain links TRBV28 with TRBJ1-1; D not resolved. This CDR3 is 13 amino acids long. Germline-derived CDR1 and CDR2 are MDHEN and SYDVKM. Trimming pared 4 bases from V and 5 bases from J, leaving 11 bases between. DNA of the CDR3: TGTGCCAGCAGTTCTCGGGGAAGAACTGAAGCTTTCTTT. Translating it yields CASSSRGRTEAFF.

The J gene is TRBJ1-5, the V gene TRBV4-1; maybe TRBD1 (5 bases). V lost 1 base and J 4 bases, leaving 11 bases between the germline ends. CDR1 and CDR2 (germline): MGHRA, YSYEKL. CDR3 length: 15 amino acids. CDR3 in amino acids: CASSQGSGQNQPQHF. The CDR3 nucleotides read TGCGCCAGCAGCCAAGGGTCGGGGCAAAATCAGCCCCAGCATTTT.

In this sample, this clonotype turned up a few times. V gene TRBV28 combines with J gene TRBJ1-2, with D unresolved. Germline CDR1 reads MDHEN; CDR2 reads SYDVKM. V lost 10 bases, J lost 7 bases, and 10 bases lay in between. CDR3 length: 10 residues. The CDR3 DNA reads TGTGCCACCCGAACGCGTGGCTACACCTTC. This encodes CATRTRGYTF.

This clonotype was seen ten or more times. This rearrangement joins TRBV4-1 to TRBJ2-2; D possibly corresponds to TRBD1 (6 bases). Germline loops: CDR1 MGHRA, CDR2 YSYEKL. With 0 bases removed from V and 6 bases from J, the gap between germline ends came to 11 bases. The CDR3 is 15 residues long. DNA of the CDR3: TGCGCCAGCAGCCAAGAGGACAGTTTCTCCGGGGAGCTGTTTTTT. This gives the protein CASSQEDSFSGELFF.

The genes are TRBV12-3 or TRBV12-4 and TRBJ2-5; D is perhaps TRBD1 (6 bases). The CDR3 length is 14 residues. V was pared by 5 bases and J by 5 bases, with 15 bases between. The DNA of the CDR3 is TGTGCCAGCAGTCAGACTGGGGGCATCGAGACCCAGTACTTC. Translation gives CASSQTGGIETQYF.

The chain is built from TRBV25-1 and TRBJ1-3; TRBD1 is a possible D gene (6 bases). The CDR3 sequence is 15 residues long. Germline V gene data show CDR1 as MGHDK and CDR2 as SYGVNS. V gave up 7 bases and J gave up 2 bases, with 15 bases separating them. DNA of the CDR3: TGTGCCAGCAACGAGACAGGACCTCCTGGAAACACCATATATTTT. Translation: CASNETGPPGNTIYF.

This clonotype came up many times. The CDR3: CSARGGTSAAYEQYF. In DNA, the CDR3 is TGCAGTGCTAGAGGGGGGACTAGCGCCGCCTACGAGCAGTACTTC. The chain couples TRBV20-1 to TRBJ2-7; TRBD2 agrees at 10 bases. The junction had 5 bases not matched to a gene; V was cut back by 1 base and J by 2 bases. The CDR3 extends over 15 amino acids. CDR1 is DFQATT, CDR2 SNEGSKA, per germline (reference sequence).